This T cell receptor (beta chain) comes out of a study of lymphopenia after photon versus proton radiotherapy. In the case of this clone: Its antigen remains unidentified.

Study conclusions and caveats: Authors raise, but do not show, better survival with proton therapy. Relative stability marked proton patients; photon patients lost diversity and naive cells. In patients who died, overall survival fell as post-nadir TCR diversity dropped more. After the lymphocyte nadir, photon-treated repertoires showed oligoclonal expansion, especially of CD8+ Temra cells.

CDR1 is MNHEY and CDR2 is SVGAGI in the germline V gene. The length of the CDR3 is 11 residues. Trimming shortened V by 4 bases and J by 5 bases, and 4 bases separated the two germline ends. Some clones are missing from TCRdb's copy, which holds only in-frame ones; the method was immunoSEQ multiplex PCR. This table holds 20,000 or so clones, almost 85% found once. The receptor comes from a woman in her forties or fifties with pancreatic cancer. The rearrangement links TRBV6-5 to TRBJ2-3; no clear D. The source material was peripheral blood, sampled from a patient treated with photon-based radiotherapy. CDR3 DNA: TGTGCCAGCAGTTCAGGAGATACGCAGTATTTT. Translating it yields CASSSGDTQYF.